The T cell receptor (beta chain) under discussion was sequenced for a study of T-cell reconstitution after alpha-beta-depleted transplantation in children. V lost 5 bases to trimming and J lost 5 bases, with 11 bases between them. Germline V gene data show CDR1 as SNHLY and CDR2 as FYNNEI. The CDR3 has 13 residues. Findings of the study overall: There were reportedly several hundred expanded graft clones from which alpha-beta T cells came about two months after transplant. T-cell numbers and diversity, one year after transplant, stemmed largely from T cells that were newly produced.

This clonotype was counted ten times or more. What it binds is unknown. During its preparation, the TCRbeta library received unique molecular identifiers. Each CDR3 protein gets one entry after TCRdb re-called the PCR reads with MiXCR. The profile covers approximately 490,000 distinct CDR3 sequences, with about 11% appearing a single time and roughly 2% taken by the ten largest. The receptor's source is a child between 2 and 9 years old with inherited bone marrow failure, due to receive a stem cell transplant. The V and J genes are TRBV2 and TRBJ2-3; D possibly uses TRBD1 or TRBD2 (6 bases each). The sample in question was PBMCs, obtained before TCRalphabeta/CD19-depleted stem cell transplant. The DNA for the CDR3 is TGTGCCAGCAGTCAACAGGGAGGAGATACGCAGTATTTT. Translating it yields CASSQQGGDTQYF. Full variable domain (outside the CDR3, taken from reference TRBV2 and TRBJ2-3): EPEVTQTPSHQVTQMGQEVILRCVPISNHLYFYWYRQILGQKVEFLVSFYNNEISEKSEIFDDQFSVERPDGSNFTLKIRSTKLEDSAMYFCASSQQGGDTQYFGPGTRLTVL.